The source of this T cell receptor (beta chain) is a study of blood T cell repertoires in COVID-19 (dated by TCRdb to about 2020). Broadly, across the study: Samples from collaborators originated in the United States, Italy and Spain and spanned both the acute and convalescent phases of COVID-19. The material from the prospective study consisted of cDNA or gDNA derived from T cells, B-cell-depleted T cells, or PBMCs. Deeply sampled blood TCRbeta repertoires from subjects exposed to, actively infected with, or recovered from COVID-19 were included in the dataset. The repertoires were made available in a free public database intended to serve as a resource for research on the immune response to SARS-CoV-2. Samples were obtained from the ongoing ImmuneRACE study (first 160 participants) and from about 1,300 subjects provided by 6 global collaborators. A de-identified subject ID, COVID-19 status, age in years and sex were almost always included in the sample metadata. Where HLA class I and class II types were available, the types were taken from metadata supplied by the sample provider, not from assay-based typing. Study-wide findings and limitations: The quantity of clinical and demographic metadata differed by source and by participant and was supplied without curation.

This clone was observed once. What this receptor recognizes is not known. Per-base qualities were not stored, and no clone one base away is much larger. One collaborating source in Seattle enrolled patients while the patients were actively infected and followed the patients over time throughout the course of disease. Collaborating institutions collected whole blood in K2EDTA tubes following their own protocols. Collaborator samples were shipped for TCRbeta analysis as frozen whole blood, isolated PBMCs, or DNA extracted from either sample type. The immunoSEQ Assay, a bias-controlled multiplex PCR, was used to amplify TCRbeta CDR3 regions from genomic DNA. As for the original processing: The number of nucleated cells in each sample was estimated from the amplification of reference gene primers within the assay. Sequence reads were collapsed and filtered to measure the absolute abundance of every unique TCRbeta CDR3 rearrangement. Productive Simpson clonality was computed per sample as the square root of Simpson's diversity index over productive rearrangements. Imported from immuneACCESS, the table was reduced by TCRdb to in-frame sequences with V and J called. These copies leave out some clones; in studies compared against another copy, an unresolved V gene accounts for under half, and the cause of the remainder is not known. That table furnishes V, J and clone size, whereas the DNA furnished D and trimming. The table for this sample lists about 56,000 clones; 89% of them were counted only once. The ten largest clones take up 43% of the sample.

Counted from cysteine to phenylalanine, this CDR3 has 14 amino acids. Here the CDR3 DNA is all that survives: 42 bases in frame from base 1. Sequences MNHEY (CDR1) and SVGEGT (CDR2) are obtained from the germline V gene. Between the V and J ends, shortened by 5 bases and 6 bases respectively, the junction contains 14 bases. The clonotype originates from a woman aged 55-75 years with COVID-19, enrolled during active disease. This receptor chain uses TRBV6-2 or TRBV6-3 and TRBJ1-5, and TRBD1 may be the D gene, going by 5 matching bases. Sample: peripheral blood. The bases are TGTGCCAGCAGTACGGCCGGGGGGGGTCAGCCCCAGCATTTT. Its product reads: CASSTAGGGQPQHF.